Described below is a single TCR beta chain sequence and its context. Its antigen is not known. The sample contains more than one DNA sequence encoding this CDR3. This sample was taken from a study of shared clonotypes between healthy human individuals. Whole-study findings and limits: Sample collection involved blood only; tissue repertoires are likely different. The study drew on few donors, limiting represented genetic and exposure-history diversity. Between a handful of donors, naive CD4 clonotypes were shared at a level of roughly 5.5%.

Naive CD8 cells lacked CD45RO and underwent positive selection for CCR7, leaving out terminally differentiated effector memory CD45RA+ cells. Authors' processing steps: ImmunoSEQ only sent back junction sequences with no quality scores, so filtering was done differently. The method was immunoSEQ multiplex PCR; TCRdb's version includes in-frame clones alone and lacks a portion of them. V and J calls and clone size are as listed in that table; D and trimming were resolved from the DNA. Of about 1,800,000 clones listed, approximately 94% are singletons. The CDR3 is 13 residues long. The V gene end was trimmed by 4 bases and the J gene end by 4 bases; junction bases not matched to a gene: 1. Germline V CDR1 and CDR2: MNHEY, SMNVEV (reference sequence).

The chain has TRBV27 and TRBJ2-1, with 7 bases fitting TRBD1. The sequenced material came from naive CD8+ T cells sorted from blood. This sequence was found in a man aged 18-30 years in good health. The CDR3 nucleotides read TGTGCCAGCAGTTACAGGGGATACAATGAGCAGTTCTTC. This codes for CASSYRGYNEQFF.